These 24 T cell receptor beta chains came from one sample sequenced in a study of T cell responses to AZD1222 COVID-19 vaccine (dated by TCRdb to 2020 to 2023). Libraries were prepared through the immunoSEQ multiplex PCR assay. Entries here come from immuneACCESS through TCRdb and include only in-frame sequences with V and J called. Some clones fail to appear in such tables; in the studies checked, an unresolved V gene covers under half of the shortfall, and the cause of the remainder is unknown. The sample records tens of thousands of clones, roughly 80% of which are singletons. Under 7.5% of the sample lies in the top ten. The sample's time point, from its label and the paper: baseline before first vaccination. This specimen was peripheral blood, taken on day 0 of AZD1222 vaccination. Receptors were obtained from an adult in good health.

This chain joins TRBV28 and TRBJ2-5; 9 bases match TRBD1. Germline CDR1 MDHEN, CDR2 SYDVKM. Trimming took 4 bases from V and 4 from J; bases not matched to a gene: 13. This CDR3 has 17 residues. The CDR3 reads CASSSSTGGLWVETQYF. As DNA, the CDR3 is TGTGCCAGCAGTTCCTCAACAGGGGGCCTTTGGGTAGAGACCCAGTACTTC.

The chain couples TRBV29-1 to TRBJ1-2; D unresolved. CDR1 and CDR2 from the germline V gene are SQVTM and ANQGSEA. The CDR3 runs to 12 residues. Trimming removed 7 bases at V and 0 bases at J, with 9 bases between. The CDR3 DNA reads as TGCAGCGGTGAGAGGGCTAACTATGGCTACACCTTC. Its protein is CSGERANYGYTF.

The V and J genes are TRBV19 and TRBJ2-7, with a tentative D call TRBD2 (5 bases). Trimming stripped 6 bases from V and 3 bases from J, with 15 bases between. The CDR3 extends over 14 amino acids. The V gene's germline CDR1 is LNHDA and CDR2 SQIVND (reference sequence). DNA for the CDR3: TGTGCCAGTAGAAGGAGCGGAACTGACTACGAGCAGTACTTC. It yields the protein CASRRSGTDYEQYF.

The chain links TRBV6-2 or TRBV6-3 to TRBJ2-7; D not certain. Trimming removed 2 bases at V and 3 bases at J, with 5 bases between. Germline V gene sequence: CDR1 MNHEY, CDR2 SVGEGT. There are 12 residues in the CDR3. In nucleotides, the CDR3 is TGTGCCAGCAGTTACGACAACTACGAGCAGTACGTC. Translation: CASSYDNYEQYV.

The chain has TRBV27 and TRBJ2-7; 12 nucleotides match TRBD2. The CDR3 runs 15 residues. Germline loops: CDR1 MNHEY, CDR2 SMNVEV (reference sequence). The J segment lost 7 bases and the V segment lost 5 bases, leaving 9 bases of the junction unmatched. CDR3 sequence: CASSLNGLAGGEQYV. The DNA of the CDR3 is TGTGCCAGCAGTCTAAACGGGCTAGCGGGGGGGGAGCAGTACGTC.

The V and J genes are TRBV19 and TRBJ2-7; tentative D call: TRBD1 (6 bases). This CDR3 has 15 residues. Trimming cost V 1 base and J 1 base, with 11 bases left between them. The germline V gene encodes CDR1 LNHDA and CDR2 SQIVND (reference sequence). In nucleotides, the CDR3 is TGTGCCAGTAGTATAGGGGGGCGGCGATCCTACGAGCAGTACTTC. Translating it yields CASSIGGRRSYEQYF.

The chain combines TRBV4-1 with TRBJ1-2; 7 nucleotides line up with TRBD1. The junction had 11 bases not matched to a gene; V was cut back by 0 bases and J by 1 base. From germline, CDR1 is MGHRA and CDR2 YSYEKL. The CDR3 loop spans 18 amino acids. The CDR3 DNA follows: TGCGCCAGCAGCCAAGACGGTGGGGACAGATCTAATAACTATGGCTACACCTTC. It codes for CASSQDGGDRSNNYGYTF.

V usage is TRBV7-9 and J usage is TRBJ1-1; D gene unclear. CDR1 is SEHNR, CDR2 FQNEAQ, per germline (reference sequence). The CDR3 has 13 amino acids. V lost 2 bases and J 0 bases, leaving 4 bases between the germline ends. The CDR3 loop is CASSLYMNTEAFF. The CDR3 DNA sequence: TGTGCCAGCAGCTTATACATGAACACTGAAGCTTTCTTT.

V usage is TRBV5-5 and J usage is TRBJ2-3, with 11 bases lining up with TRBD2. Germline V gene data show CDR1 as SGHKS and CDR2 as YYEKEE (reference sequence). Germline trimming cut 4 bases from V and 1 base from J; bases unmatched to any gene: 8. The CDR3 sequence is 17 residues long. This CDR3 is CASSRGLAEPRTDTQYF. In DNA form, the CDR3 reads TGTGCCAGCAGCCGGGGACTAGCGGAACCCCGCACAGATACGCAGTATTTT.

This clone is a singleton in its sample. CDR3 DNA: TGTGCCAGCAGCTTAACCGGCGGGAGGACCTACGAGCAGTACTTC. Translation: CASSLTGGRTYEQYF. The gene calls are TRBV11-2 and TRBJ2-7; 8 bases match TRBD2. This CDR3 has 15 residues. The germline V gene has CDR1 SGHAT and CDR2 FQNNGV. V shed 2 bases, J shed 2 bases, and the junction held 5 bases outside the gene matches.

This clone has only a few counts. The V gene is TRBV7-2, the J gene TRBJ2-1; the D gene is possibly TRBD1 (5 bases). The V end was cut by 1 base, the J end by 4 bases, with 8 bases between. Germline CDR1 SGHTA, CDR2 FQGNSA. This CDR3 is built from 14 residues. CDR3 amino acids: CASSLDYRYNEQFF. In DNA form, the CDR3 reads TGTGCCAGCAGCTTAGATTACAGGTACAATGAGCAGTTCTTC.

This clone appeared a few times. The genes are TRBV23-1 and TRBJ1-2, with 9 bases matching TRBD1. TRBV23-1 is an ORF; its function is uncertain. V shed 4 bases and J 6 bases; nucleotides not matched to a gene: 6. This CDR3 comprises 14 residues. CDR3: CASSRRTGGNGYTF. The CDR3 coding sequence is TGCGCCAGCAGTCGTCGAACAGGGGGCAATGGCTACACCTTC.

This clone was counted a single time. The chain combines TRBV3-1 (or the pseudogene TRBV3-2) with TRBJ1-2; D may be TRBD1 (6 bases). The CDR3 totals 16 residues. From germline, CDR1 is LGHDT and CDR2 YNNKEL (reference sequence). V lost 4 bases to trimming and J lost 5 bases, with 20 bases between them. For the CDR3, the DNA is TGTGCCAGCAGCCTATGGGGTCAGGGGCCTGGGTATGGCTACACCTTC. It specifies CASSLWGQGPGYGYTF.

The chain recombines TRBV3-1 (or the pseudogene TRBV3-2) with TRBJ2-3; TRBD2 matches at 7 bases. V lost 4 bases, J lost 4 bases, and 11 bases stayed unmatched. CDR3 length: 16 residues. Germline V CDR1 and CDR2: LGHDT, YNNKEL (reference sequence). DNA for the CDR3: TGTGCCAGCAGCCTCCGGGCGGGGGAGGGGCCAGATACGCAGTATTTT. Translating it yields CASSLRAGEGPDTQYF.

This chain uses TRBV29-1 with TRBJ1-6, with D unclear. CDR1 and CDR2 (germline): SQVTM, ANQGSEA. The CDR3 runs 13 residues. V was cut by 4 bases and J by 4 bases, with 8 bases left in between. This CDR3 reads CSVATDYNSPLHF. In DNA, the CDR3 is TGCAGCGTTGCGACGGATTATAATTCACCCCTCCACTTT.

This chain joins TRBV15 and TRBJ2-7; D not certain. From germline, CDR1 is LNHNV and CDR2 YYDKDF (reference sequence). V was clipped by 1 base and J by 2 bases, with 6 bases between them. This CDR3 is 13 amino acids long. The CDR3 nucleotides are TGTGCCACCAGCAGAGGTCTAACCTACGAGCAGTACGTC. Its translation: CATSRGLTYEQYV.

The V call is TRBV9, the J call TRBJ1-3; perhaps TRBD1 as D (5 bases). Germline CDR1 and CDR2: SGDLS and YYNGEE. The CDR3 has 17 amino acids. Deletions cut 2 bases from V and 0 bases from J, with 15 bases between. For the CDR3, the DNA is TGTGCCAGCAGCGTCTCGGGACTCCGAAACTCTGGAAACACCATATATTTT. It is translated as CASSVSGLRNSGNTIYF.

CDR3 bases: TGTGCCAGTAGCCTACAGGGGGATCAGCCCCAGCATTTT. Its protein product is CASSLQGDQPQHF. V gene TRBV19 combines with J gene TRBJ1-5, with 8 bases identical to TRBD1. Losses at the gene ends were 6 bases for V and 5 bases for J; bases not matched to a gene: 3. Germline V gene sequence: CDR1 LNHDA, CDR2 SQIVND (reference sequence). The CDR3 extends over 13 amino acids.

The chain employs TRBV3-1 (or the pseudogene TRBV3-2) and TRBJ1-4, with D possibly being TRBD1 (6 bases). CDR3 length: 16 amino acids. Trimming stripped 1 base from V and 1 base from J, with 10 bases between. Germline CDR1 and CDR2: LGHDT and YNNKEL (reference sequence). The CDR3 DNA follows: TGTGCCAGCAGCCAAGGGGGGGCTATAACTAATGAAAAACTGTTTTTT. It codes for CASSQGGAITNEKLFF.

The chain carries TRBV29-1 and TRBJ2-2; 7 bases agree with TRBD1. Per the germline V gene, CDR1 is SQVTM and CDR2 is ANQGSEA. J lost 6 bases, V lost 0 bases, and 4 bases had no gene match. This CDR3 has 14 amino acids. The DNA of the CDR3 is TGCAGCGTTGAAGACAGGGGGTACGCCGGGGAGCTGTTTTTT. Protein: CSVEDRGYAGELFF.

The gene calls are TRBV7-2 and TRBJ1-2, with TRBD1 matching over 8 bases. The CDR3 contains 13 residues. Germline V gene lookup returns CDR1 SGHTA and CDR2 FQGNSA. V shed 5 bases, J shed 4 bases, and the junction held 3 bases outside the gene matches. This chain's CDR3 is CASSLTGGYGYTF. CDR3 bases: TGTGCCAGCAGCCTCACAGGGGGCTATGGCTACACCTTC. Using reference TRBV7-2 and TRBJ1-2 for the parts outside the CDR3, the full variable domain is GAGVSQSPSNKVTEKGKDVELRCDPISGHTALYWYRQSLGQGLEFLIYFQGNSAPDKSGLPSDRFSAERTGGSVSTLTIQRTQQEDSAVYLCASSLTGGYGYTFGSGTRLTVV.

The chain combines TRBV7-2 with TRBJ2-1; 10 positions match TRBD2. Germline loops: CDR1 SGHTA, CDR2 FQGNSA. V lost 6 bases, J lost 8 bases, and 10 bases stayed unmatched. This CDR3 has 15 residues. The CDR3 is CASRYTSGDRYEQFF. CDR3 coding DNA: TGTGCCAGCAGGTACACTAGCGGGGACCGGTATGAGCAGTTCTTC.

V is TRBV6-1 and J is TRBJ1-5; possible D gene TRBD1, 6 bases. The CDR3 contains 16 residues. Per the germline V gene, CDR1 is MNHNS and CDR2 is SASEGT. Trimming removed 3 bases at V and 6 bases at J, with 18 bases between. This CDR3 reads CASSDGLGQGSQPQHF. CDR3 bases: TGTGCCAGCAGTGACGGTTTGGGGCAGGGGAGTCAGCCCCAGCATTTT.

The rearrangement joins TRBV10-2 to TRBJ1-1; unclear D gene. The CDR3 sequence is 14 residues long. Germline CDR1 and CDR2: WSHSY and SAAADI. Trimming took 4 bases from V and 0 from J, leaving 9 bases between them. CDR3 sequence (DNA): TGCGCCAGCAGTGGAGAGGTTGTGAACACTGAAGCTTTCTTT. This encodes CASSGEVVNTEAFF.